This T cell receptor (beta chain) was sequenced during a study of spatial heterogeneity in lung cancer. Study context: Beta-chain sequences were consistently detected more often than alpha-chain sequences.

Each molecule of TCR cDNA was tagged with one unique molecular identifier. TCRdb reprocessed the 5' RACE reads via MiXCR and lists one record per CDR3 protein. The table has 850 to 1,400 distinct CDR3 sequences, approximately 6.8% seen once; the top ten hold about an eighth. From germline, CDR1 is SGHTA and CDR2 FQGNSA. This CDR3 is 15 amino acids long. The V end lost 5 bases, the J end lost 4 bases, and 17 bases lay between the germline ends. Stated time point: sample taken at primary tumor resection. Whole RNA, isolated from tumor, nontumor lung or frozen PBMC, was sequenced without prior sorting. This clonotype was sampled from a male donor with early-stage non-small cell lung cancer. This chain joins TRBV7-2 and TRBJ1-2, with D maybe TRBD1 (6 bases). Here the sequenced sample was normal lung tissue next to the tumor, taken at surgery. CDR3 sequence reads: CASSLGHQGGYGYTF. CDR3 coding DNA: TGTGCCAGCAGCCTGGGACACCAGGGAGGCTATGGCTACACCTTC.